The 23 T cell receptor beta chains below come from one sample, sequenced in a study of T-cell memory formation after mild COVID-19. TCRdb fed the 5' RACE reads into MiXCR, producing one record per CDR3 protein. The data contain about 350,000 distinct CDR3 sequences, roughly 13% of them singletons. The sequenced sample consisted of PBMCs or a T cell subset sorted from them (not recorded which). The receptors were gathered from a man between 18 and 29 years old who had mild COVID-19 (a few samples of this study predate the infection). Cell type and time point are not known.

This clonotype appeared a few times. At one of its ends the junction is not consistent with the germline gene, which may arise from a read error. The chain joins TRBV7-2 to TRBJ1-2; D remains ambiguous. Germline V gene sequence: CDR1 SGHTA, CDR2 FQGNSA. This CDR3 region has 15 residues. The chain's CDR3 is CASSSPTVGPEGEFF. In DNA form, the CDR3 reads TGTGCCAGCAGCTCCCCCACCGTAGGGCCAGAGGGAGAGTTCTTC.

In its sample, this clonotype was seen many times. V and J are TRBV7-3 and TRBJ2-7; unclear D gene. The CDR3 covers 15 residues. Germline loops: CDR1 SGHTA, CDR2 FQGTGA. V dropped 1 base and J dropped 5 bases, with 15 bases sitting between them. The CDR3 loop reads CASSLSGVESDEQYF. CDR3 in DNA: TGTGCCAGCAGCTTAAGCGGAGTGGAATCGGACGAGCAGTACTTC.

CDR3 sequence: CASSPGRADRETQYF. The DNA of the CDR3 is TGTGCCAGCAGCCCAGGCAGGGCGGACCGGGAGACCCAGTACTTC. V and J are TRBV12-3 or TRBV12-4 and TRBJ2-5, with D possibly being TRBD1 (5 bases). Deletions cut 6 bases from V and 5 bases from J, with 19 bases between. The length of the CDR3 is 15 residues.

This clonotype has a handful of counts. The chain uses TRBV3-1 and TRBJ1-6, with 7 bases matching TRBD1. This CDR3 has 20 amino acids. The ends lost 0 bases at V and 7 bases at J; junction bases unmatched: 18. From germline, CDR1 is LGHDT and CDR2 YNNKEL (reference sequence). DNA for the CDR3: TGTGCCAGCAGCCAAGAATTAATATTCGGGGACAGCATTTTCAATTCACCCCTCCACTTT. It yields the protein CASSQELIFGDSIFNSPLHF.

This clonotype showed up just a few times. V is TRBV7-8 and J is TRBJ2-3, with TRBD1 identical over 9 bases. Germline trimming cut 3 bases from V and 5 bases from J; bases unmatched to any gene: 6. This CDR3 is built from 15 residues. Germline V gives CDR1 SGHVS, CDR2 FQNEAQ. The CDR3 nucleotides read TGTGCCAGCAGCTTCCACAGGGGGCAGGGAGATACGCAGTATTTT. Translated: CASSFHRGQGDTQYF.

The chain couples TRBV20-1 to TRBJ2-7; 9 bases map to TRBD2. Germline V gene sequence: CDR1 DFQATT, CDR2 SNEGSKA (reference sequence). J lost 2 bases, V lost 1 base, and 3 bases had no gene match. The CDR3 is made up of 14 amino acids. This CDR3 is CSARVAGGPYEQYV. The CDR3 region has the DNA TGCAGTGCTAGAGTTGCGGGGGGGCCCTACGAGCAGTACGTC.

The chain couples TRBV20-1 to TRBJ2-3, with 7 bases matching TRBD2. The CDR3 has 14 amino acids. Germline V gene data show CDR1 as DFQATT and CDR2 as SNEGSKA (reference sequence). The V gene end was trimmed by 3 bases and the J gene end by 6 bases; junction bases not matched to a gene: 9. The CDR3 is CSASGGGNLDTQYF. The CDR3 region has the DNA TGCAGTGCTAGTGGCGGGGGAAATTTGGATACGCAGTATTTT.

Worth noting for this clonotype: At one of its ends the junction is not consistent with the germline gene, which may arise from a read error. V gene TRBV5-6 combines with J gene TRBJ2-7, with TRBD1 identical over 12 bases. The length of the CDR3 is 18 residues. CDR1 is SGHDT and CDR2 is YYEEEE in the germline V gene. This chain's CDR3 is CVSSLGPGQGALPYEQYF. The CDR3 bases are TGTGTCAGCAGCTTGGGCCCGGGACAGGGGGCACTACCCTACGAGCAGTACTTC.

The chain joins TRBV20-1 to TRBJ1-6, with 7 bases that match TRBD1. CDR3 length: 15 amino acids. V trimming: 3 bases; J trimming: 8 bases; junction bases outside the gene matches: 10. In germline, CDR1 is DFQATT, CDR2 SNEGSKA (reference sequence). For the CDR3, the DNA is TGCAGTGCTAGTCCTACGACAGGGTCGGATTCACCCCTCCACTTT. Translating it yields CSASPTTGSDSPLHF.

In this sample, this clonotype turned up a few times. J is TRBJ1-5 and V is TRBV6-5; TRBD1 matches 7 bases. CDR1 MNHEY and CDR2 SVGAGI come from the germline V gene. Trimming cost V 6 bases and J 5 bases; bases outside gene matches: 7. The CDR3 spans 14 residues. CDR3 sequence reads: CASRQGQRYQPQHF. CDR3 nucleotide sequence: TGTGCCAGCAGGCAGGGACAGCGTTATCAGCCCCAGCATTTT.

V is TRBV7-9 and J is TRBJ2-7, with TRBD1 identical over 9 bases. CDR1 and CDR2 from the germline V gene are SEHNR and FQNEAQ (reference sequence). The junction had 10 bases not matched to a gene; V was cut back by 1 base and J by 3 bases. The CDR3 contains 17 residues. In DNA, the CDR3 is TGTGCCAGCAGCTTAGGAGGGACAGGGAGACCCAACTACGAGCAGTACTTC. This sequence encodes CASSLGGTGRPNYEQYF.

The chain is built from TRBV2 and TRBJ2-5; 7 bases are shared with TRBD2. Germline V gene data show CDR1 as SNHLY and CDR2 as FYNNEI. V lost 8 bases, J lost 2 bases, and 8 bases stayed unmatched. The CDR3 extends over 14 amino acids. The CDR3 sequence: CASGMSGEQETQYF. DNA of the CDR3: TGTGCCAGCGGGATGAGCGGGGAACAAGAGACCCAGTACTTC.

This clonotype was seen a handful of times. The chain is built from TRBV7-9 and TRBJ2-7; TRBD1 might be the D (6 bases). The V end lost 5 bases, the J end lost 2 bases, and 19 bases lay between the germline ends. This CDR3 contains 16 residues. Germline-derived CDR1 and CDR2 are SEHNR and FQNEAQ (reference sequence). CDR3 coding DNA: TGTGCCAGCAGCCCGAGAGGCAGGGGAAGGACCTACGAGCAGTACTTC. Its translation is CASSPRGRGRTYEQYF.

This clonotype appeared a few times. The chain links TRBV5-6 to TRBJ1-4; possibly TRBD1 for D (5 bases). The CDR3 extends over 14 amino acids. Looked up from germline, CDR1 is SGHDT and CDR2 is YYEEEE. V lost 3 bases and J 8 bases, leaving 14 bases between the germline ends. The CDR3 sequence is CASSSRRGEEKLFF. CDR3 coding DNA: TGTGCCAGCAGCTCTCGGCGGGGGGAGGAAAAACTGTTTTTT.

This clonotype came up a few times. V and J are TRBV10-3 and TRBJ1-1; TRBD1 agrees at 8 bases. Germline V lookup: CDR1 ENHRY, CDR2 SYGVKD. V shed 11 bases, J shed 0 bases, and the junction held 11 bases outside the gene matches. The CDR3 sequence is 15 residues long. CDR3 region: CAGRKDREMNTEAFF. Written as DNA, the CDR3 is TGTGCCGGGCGAAAGGACAGGGAAATGAACACTGAAGCTTTCTTT.

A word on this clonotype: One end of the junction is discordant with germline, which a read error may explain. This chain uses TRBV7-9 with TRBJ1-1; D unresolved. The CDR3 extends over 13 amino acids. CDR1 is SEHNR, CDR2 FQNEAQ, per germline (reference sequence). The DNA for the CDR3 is TGTGCCAGCAGATTAGGTGAAGACACTGAAGCTTTCTTT. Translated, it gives CASRLGEDTEAFF.

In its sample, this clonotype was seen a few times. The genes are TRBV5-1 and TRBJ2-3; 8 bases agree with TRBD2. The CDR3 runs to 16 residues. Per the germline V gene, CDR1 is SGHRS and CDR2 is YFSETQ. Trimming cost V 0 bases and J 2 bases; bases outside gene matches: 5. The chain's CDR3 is CASSLEARGATDTQYF. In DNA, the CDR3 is TGCGCCAGCAGCTTGGAAGCGCGGGGGGCCACAGATACGCAGTATTTT. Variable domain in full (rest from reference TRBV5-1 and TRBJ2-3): KAGVTQTPRYLIKTRGQQVTLSCSPISGHRSVSWYQQTPGQGLQFLFEYFSETQRNKGNFPGRFSGRQFSNSRSEMNVSTLELGDSALYLCASSLEARGATDTQYFGPGTRLTVL.

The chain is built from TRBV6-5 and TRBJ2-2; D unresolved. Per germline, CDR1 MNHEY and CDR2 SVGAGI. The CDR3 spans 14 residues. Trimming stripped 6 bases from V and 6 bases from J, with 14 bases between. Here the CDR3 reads CASSREAAAGELFF. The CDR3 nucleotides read TGTGCCAGCAGCCGAGAGGCCGCTGCCGGGGAGCTGTTTTTT.

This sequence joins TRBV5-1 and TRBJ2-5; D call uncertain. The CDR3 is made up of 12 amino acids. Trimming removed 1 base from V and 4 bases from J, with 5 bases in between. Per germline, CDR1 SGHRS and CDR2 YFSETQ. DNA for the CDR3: TGCGCCAGCAGCTTGTTCCCAGAGACCCAGTACTTC. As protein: CASSLFPETQYF.

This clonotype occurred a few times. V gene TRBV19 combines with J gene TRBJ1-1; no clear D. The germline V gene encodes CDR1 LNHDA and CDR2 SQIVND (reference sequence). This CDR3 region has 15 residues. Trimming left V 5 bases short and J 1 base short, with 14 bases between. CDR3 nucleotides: TGTGCCAGTAGTTGGGGTGCGGCCCCGAACACTGAAGCTTTCTTT. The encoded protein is CASSWGAAPNTEAFF.

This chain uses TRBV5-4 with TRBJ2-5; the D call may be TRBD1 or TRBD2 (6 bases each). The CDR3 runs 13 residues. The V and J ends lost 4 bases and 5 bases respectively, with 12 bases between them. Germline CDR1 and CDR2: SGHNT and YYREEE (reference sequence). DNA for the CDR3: TGTGCCAGCAGCCAAAGGGGGGTTGAGACCCAGTACTTC. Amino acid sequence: CASSQRGVETQYF.

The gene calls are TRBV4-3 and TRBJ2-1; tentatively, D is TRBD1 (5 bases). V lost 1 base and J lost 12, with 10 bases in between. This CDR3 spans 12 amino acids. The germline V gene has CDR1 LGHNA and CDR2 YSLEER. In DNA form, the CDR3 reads TGCGCCAGCAGCCAAGGGCGAACAGGGCAGTTCTTC. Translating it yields CASSQGRTGQFF.

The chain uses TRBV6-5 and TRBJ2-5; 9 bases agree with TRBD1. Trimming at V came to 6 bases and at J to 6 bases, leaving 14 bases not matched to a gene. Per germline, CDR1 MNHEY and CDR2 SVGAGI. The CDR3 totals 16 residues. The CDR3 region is CASSQAGTGMRKTQYF. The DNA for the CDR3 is TGTGCCAGCAGCCAAGCCGGGACAGGGATGAGGAAGACCCAGTACTTC.